This T cell receptor beta chain originates from a study of blood T cell repertoires in COVID-19. Across the whole study: T cells, B-cell-depleted T cells, or PBMCs provided the cDNA or gDNA that served as material.

As originally analysed: Amplified reference gene primers provided the basis for estimating nucleated cell counts. Measured with immunoSEQ multiplex PCR; TCRdb has only the in-frame clones, and not every one. The D gene and trimming were derived from the DNA, and the V and J assignments and clone size from that table. The repertoire holds about 140,000 clones, with around 80% as singletons. The V and J ends lost 8 bases and 7 bases respectively, with 17 bases between them. This CDR3 comprises 14 residues. From germline, CDR1 is SGHTA and CDR2 FQGNSA. Participants in the exposed group had met a COVID-19 case in the 2 weeks before joining the study.

Sample: PBMCs or T cells enriched from blood (not recorded which). The source of this sequence is a man between 65 and 80 years old who had been exposed to COVID-19. The rearrangement joins TRBV7-2 to TRBJ2-2; maybe TRBD1 (6 bases). CDR3 residues: CASADHRGGGELFF. CDR3 coding DNA: TGTGCCAGCGCCGATCATAGAGGGGGCGGGGAGCTGTTTTTT.